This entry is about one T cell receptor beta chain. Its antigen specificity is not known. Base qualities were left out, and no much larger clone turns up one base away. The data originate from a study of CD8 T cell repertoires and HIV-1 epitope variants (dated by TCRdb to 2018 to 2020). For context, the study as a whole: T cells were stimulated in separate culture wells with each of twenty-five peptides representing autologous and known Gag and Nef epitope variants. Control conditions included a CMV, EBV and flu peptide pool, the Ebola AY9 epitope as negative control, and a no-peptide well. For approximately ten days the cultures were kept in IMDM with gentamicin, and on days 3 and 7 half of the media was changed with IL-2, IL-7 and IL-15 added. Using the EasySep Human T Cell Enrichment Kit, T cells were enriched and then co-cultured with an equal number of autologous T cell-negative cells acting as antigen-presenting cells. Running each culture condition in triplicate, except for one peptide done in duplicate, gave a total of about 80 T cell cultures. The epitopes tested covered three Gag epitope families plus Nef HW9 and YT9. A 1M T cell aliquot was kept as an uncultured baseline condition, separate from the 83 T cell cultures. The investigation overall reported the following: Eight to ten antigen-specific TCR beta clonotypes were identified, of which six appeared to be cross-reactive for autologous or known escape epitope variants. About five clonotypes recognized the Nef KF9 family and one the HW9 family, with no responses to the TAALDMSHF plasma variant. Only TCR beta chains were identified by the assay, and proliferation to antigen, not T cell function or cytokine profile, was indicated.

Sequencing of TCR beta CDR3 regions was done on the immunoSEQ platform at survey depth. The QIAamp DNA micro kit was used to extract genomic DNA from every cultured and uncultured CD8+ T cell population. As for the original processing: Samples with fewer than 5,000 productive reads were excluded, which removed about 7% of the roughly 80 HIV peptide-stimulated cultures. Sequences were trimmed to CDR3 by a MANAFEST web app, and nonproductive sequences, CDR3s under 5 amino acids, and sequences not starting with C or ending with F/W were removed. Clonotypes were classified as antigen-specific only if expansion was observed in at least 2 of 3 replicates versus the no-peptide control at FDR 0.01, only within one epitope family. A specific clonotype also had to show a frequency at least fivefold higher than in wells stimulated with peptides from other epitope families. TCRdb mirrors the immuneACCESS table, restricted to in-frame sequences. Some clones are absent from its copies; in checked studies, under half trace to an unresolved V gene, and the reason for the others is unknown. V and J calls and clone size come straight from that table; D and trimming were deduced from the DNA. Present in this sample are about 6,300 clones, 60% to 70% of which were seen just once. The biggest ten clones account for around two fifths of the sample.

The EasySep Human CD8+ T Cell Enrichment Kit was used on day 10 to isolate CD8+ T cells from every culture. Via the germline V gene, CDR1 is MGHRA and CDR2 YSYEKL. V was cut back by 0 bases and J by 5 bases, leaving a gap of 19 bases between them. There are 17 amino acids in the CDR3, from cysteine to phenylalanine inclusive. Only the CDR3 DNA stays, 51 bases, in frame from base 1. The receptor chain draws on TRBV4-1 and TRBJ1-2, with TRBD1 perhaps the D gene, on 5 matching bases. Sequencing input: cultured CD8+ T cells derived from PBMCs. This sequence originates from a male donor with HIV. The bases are TGCGCCAGCAGCCAAGACCCCTCGGGTAACAGGCGGTATGGCTACACCTTC. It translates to CASSQDPSGNRRYGYTF.